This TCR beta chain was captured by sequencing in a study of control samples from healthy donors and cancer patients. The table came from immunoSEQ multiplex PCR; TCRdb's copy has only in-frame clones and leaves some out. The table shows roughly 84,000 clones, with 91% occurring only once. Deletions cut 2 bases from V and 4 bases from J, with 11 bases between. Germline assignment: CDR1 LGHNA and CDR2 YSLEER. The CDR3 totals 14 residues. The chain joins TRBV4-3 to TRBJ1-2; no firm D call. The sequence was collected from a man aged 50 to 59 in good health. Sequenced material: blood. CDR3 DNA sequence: TGCGCCAGCAGCCAACAAGACTCGGGCTATGGCTACACCTTC. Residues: CASSQQDSGYGYTF.